This TCR beta chain was sequenced in a study of T cells after yellow fever vaccination. About the study: Where fractions had low cell numbers, libraries were prepared from them with the SMART-Seq v4 Ultra Low Input RNA kit.

The germline CDR1 and CDR2 sequences are SGHDT and YYEEEE. V shed 0 bases and J 8 bases; nucleotides not matched to a gene: 5. This CDR3 region has 15 residues. TCRdb ran MiXCR on the 5' RACE reads and lists one entry per CDR3 protein. This table has some 300,000 distinct CDR3 sequences, roughly 10% appearing once. The origin of this receptor is a man younger than 30 who received the YFV17D yellow fever vaccine. The chain has TRBV5-6 and TRBJ1-6, with TRBD1 matching 7 bases. This material consisted of CD4+ T cells sorted from PBMCs, taken 45 days after the yellow fever booster vaccination. The CDR3 protein is CASSLGDREYSPLHF. CDR3 bases: TGTGCCAGCAGCTTGGGTGACAGGGAGTATTCACCCCTCCACTTT.